This T cell receptor beta chain emerged from a study of cytomegalovirus exposure and HLA in healthy donors. Germline trimming cut 9 bases from V and 6 bases from J; bases unmatched to any gene: 12. The CDR3 length is 15 residues. The germline gives CDR1 ENHRY, CDR2 SYGVKD. A multiplex PCR was run with 60 Vbeta primers and 13 Jbeta primers. Assay used: immunoSEQ multiplex PCR; TCRdb lists only in-frame clones, some missing. This sample's clone table lists about 54,000 clones. The sequencing sample was made of PBMCs. The V and J genes are TRBV10-3 and TRBJ2-1; 9 bases map to TRBD2. The receptor was derived from a woman in her thirties or forties in good health and CMV-seronegative. The CDR3 bases are TGTGCCATAGCCCCCTTAGCGGGAGCGGGCAATGAGCAGTTCTTC. This gives the protein CAIAPLAGAGNEQFF.